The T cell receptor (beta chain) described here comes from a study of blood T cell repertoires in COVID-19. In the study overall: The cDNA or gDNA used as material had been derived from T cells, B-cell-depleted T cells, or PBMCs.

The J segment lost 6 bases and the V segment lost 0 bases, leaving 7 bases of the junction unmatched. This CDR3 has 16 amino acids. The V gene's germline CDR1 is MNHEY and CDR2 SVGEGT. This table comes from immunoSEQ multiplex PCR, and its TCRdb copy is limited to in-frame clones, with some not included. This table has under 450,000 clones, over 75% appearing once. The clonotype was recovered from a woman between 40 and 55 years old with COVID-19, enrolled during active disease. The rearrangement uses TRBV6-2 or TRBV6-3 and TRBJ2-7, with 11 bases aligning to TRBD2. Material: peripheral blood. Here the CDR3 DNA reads TGTGCCAGCAGTTACTCGAAGGCTAGCGGGAGGCGCGAGCAGTACTTC. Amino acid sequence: CASSYSKASGRREQYF.